This T cell receptor (beta chain) was sequenced in a study of post-analysis software for immune sequencing data. The study's findings and limits: Comparison of patients with controls showed five TRBV segments more frequent in patients, TRBV5-6, TRBV5-1 and TRBV20-1 among them.

About this clonotype itself: Antigen: not known.

The TCR beta cDNA libraries contained unique molecular identifiers. MiXCR, run by TCRdb on the PCR reads, gives a single entry per CDR3 protein. Of about 680,000 distinct CDR3 sequences listed, around 64% were seen once; the top ten hold around 11%. J gave up 2 bases and V 1 base, and 8 bases lay outside the gene matches. Germline V CDR1 and CDR2: MGHRA, YSYEKL. This CDR3 has 18 residues. The origin of this receptor is a girl aged 2-10 years with multiple sclerosis. What was sequenced was blood. This chain connects TRBV4-1 to TRBJ2-1; 10 bases agree with TRBD2. CDR3 in DNA: TGCGCCAGCAGCCAAGGGACTAGCGGTAGCCCCCCCTACAATGAGCAGTTCTTC. It codes for CASSQGTSGSPPYNEQFF.